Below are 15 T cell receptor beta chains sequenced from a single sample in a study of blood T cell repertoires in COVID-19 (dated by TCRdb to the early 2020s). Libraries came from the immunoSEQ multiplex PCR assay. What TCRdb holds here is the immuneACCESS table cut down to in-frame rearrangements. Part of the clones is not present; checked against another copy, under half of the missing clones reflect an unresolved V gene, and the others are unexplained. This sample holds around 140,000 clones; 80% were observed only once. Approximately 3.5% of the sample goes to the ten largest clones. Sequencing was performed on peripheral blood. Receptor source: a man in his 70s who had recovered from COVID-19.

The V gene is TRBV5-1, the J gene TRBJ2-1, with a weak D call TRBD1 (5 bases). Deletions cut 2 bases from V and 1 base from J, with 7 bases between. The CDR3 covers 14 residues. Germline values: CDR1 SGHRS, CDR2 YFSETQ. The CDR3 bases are TGCGCCAGCAGCTTTGCAGGGTCCTACAATGAGCAGTTCTTC. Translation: CASSFAGSYNEQFF.

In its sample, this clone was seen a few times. The DNA of the CDR3 is TGTGCCAGCAGTTACACGCTCTGGGCTAGCGGGACGTACGAGCAGTACTTC. Translation gives CASSYTLWASGTYEQYF. V usage is TRBV6-2 or TRBV6-3 and J usage is TRBJ2-7, with 9 nucleotides matching TRBD2. The CDR3 length is 17 residues. With 2 bases clipped from V and 4 bases from J, the junction kept 12 bases outside the gene matches. Germline V CDR1 and CDR2: MNHEY, SVGEGT.

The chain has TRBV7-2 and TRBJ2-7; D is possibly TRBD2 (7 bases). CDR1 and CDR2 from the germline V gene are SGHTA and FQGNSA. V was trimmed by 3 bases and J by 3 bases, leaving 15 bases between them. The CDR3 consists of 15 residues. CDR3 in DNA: TGTGCCAGCAGCTTCGGACTGGGAGGGGGCTACGAGCAGTACTTC. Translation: CASSFGLGGGYEQYF.

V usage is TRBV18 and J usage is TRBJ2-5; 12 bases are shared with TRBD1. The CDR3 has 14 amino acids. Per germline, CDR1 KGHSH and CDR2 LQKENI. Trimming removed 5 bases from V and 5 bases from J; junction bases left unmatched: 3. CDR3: CASSTGQGAETQYF. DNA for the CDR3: TGTGCCAGCTCAACGGGACAGGGGGCTGAGACCCAGTACTTC. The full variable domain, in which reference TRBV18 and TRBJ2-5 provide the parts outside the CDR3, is NAGVMQNPRHLVRRRGQEARLRCSPMKGHSHVYWYRQLPEEGLKFMVYLQKENIIDESGMPKERFSAEFPKEGPSILRIQQVVRGDSAAYFCASSTGQGAETQYFGPGTRLLVL.

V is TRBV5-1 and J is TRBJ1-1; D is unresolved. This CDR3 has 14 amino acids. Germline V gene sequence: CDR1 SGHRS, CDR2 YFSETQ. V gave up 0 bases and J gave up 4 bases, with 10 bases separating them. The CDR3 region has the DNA TGCGCCAGCAGCTTGGCCGGGAAAGGCACTGAAGCTTTCTTT. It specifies CASSLAGKGTEAFF.

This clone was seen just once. CDR3 sequence reads: CASTPTTDCTGELFF. In DNA, the CDR3 is TGTGCCAGCACCCCGACTACCGATTGTACCGGGGAGCTGTTTTTT. This chain uses TRBV6-7 with TRBJ2-2; the D gene is possibly TRBD2 (5 bases). TRBV6-7 is noted as an ORF with a role that remains uncertain. V dropped 7 bases and J dropped 5 bases, with 17 bases sitting between them. The CDR3 runs to 15 residues.

The CDR3 nucleotides are TGTGCCACCAGCGCAGGGACTAGCTTAGGGGAGCAGTACTTC. Translating it yields CATSAGTSLGEQYF. The chain recombines TRBV15 with TRBJ2-7; 9 nucleotides match TRBD2. The CDR3 loop spans 14 amino acids. V was pared by 5 bases and J by 7 bases, with 9 bases of the junction left unmatched. The germline V gene encodes CDR1 LNHNV and CDR2 YYDKDF (reference sequence).

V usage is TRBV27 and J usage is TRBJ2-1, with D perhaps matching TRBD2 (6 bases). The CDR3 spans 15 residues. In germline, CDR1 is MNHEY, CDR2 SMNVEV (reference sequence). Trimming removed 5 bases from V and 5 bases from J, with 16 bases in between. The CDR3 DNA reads TGTGCCAGCAGTACCCGGAGGGGCCGCGACAATGAGCAGTTCTTC. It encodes CASSTRRGRDNEQFF.

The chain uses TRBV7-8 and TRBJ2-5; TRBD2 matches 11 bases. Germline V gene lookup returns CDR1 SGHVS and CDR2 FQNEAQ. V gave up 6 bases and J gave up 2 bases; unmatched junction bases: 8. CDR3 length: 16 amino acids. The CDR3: CASRKERLAGQETQYF. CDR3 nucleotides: TGTGCCAGCAGGAAGGAAAGACTAGCGGGACAAGAGACCCAGTACTTC.

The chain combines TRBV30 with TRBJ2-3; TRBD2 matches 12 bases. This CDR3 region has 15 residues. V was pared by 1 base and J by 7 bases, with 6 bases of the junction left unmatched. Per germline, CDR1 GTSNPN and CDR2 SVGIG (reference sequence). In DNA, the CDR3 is TGTGCCTGGAGTGGACTAGCGGGAGCAATTAATACGCAGTATTTT. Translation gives CAWSGLAGAINTQYF.

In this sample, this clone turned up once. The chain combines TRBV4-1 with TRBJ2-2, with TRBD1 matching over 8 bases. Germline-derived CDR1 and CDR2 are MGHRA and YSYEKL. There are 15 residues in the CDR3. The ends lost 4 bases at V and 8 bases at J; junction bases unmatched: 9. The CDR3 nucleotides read TGCGCCAGCAGCCCCCTTTGGACAGGGATGGGGGAGCTGTTTTTT. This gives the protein CASSPLWTGMGELFF.

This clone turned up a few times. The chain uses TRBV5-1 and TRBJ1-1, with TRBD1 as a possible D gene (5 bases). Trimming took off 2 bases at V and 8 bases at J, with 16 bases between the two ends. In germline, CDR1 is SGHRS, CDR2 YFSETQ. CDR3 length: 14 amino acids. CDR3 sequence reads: CASSFLQEGSEAFF. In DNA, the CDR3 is TGCGCCAGCAGCTTTTTGCAGGAGGGGTCCGAAGCTTTCTTT.

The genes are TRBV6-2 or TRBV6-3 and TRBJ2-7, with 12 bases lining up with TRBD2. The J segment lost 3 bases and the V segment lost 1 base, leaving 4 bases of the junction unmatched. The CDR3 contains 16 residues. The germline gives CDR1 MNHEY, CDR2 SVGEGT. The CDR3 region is CASSYYGTSGFYEQYF. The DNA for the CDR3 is TGTGCCAGCAGTTACTACGGGACTAGCGGGTTCTACGAGCAGTACTTC.

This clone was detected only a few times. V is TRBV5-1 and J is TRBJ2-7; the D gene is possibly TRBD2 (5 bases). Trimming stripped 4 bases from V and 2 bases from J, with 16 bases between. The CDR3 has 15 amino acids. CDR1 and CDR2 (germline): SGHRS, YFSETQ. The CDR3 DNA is TGCGCCAGCAGCGCGGAGGTGGTACAGACCTACGAGCAGTACTTC. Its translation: CASSAEVVQTYEQYF.

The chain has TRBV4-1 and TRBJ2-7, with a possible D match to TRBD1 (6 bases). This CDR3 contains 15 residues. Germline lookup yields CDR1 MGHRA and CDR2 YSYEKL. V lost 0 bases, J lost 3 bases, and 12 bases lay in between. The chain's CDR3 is CASSQDREQGYEQYF. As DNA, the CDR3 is TGCGCCAGCAGCCAAGATCGGGAACAGGGCTACGAGCAGTACTTC.